The rows below give T cell receptor beta chains drawn from one sample of a study of pediatric ulcerative colitis. The protocol was immunoSEQ multiplex PCR, while the TCRdb copy is restricted to in-frame clones and leaves out a portion. The sample lists about 5,800 clones; around nine tenths were seen once. The sequenced material came from blood. These receptors were obtained from a girl aged 10-17 years who was a control in a study of pediatric ulcerative colitis. CDR3s include the opening cysteine and the closing phenylalanine or tryptophan. D genes are given only for firm matches. Clone size is shown for a subset of rows, as once, few, many or a class of expanded clone.

v_call	clone_size	d_call	j_call	cdr3_aa	cdr3_nt
TRBV4-1	NA	TRBD2	TRBJ2-4	CASSPGGRAKNIQYF	TGCGCCAGCAGCCCCGGCGGGAGGGCCAAAAACATTCAGTACTTC
TRBV5-4	NA	NA	TRBJ2-3	CASSLTSTDTQYF	TGTGCCAGCAGCTTGACTAGCACAGATACGCAGTATTTT
TRBV5-1	NA	NA	TRBJ1-4	CASSYGPRQGILFF	TGCGCCAGCAGCTACGGCCCCAGGCAGGGGATCTTGTTTTTT
TRBV9	NA	NA	TRBJ2-2	CASSAMTGWNTGELFF	TGTGCCAGCAGCGCGATGACAGGATGGAACACCGGGGAGCTGTTTTTT
TRBV7-3	NA	TRBD1	TRBJ1-2	CASSSGTDYGYTF	TGTGCCAGCAGCTCCGGGACAGACTATGGCTACACCTTC
TRBV15	NA	TRBD1	TRBJ1-2	CATSRDKVQGVYGYTF	TGTGCCACCAGCAGAGATAAAGTACAGGGGGTCTATGGCTACACCTTC
TRBV6-1	once	TRBD1	TRBJ2-7	CASSELAGGLGEQYF	TGTGCCAGCAGTGAACTTGCAGGGGGCTTAGGGGAGCAGTACTTC
TRBV5-1	NA	NA	TRBJ2-1	CASSVGQTYNEQFF	TGCGCCAGCAGCGTCGGGCAGACCTACAATGAGCAGTTCTTC
TRBV19	NA	TRBD1	TRBJ1-1	CASSGQGGTEAFF	TGTGCCAGTAGTGGACAGGGGGGCACTGAAGCTTTCTTT
TRBV10-2	once	NA	TRBJ1-1	CASGGFSDTGPSSNTEAFF	TGCGCCAGCGGGGGATTTTCCGACACGGGACCGAGCTCGAACACTGAAGCTTTCTTT
TRBV19	once	TRBD1	TRBJ1-1	CASSTRDRTNPLNTEAFF	TGTGCCAGTAGTACCCGGGACAGAACGAATCCGCTGAACACTGAAGCTTTCTTT
TRBV18	NA	NA	TRBJ1-4	CASSPVEALGEKLFF	TGTGCCAGCTCACCAGTGGAGGCTCTTGGTGAAAAACTGTTTTTT
TRBV5-6	NA	NA	TRBJ2-7	CASSPGVGLVEEQYF	TGTGCCAGCAGCCCGGGAGTGGGTTTGGTCGAAGAGCAGTACTTC
TRBV6-5	NA	NA	TRBJ2-2	CASSYMAGLNTGELFF	TGTGCCAGCAGTTACATGGCGGGATTAAACACCGGGGAGCTGTTTTTT
TRBV2	NA	NA	TRBJ1-1	CASIEGGWTEAFF	TGTGCCAGCATCGAAGGGGGTTGGACTGAAGCTTTCTTT
TRBV28	NA	NA	TRBJ2-7	CASIKGPFYEQYF	TGTGCCAGCATCAAGGGACCGTTCTACGAGCAGTACTTC
TRBV4-2	few	TRBD2	TRBJ2-7	CASSQDWTSGSYEQYF	TGTGCCAGCAGCCAAGATTGGACTAGCGGGAGCTACGAGCAGTACTTC
TRBV5-4	NA	NA	TRBJ2-5	CASSTPGLGLFQETQYF	TGTGCCAGCAGCACCCCGGGTTTAGGACTTTTCCAAGAGACCCAGTACTTC
TRBV15	once	NA	TRBJ1-1	CATSRGINRIGAFF	TGTGCCACCAGCAGAGGCATAAACAGAATCGGAGCTTTCTTT
TRBV19	NA	TRBD1	TRBJ1-5	CASNRQGNQPQHF	TGTGCCAGCAATCGACAGGGAAACCAGCCCCAGCATTTT
TRBV7-2	NA	TRBD2	TRBJ2-3	CASSLLPSGRGTDTQYF	TGTGCCAGCAGCTTATTGCCTAGCGGGAGAGGTACAGATACGCAGTATTTT
TRBV9	NA	TRBD1	TRBJ2-7	CASSVGGTGGPYEQYF	TGTGCCAGCAGCGTAGGTGGTACAGGGGGCCCCTACGAGCAGTACTTC
TRBV15	NA	NA	TRBJ1-1	CATSNRQVSNTEAFF	TGTGCCACCAGCAATAGACAGGTTTCGAACACTGAAGCTTTCTTT
TRBV28	NA	TRBD2	TRBJ2-3	CASSLFASGRAGDTQYF	TGTGCCAGCAGTTTATTCGCTAGCGGGAGGGCCGGAGATACGCAGTATTTT
TRBV5-1	NA	TRBD1	TRBJ1-4	CASSLWMLGQSSSNEKLFF	TGCGCCAGCAGCTTGTGGATGTTGGGACAGTCCTCCTCAAATGAAAAACTGTTTTTT
TRBV27	NA	NA	TRBJ1-1	CASSFRGMNTEAFF	TGTGCCAGCAGTTTTCGAGGGATGAACACTGAAGCTTTCTTT
TRBV6-4	NA	NA	TRBJ1-1	CASSDSDNTEAFF	TGTGCCAGCAGTGACTCGGACAACACTGAAGCTTTCTTT
TRBV10-3	once	NA	TRBJ2-1	CAISESRNSLYNEQFF	TGTGCCATCAGTGAGTCCCGCAATAGCTTATACAATGAGCAGTTCTTC
TRBV9	once	TRBD2	TRBJ2-3	CASSVETSASTDTQYF	TGTGCCAGCAGCGTAGAGACTAGCGCCTCCACAGATACGCAGTATTTT
TRBV7-6	NA	NA	TRBJ2-2	CASSWGGNTGELFF	TGTGCCAGCAGTTGGGGCGGGAACACCGGGGAGCTGTTTTTT
TRBV10-3	once	NA	TRBJ2-7	CAISDPGAAASYEQYF	TGTGCCATCAGTGATCCCGGGGCGGCCGCCTCCTACGAGCAGTACTTC
TRBV6-1	NA	NA	TRBJ1-6	CASSEIQGSHSPLHF	TGTGCCAGCAGTGAAATCCAGGGGTCTCACTCACCCCTCCACTTT
TRBV14	NA	NA	TRBJ2-7	CASSHGRAVEQYF	TGTGCCAGCAGCCATGGCAGGGCGGTCGAGCAGTACTTC
TRBV4-1	NA	NA	TRBJ1-2	CASSQGQAQLGYTF	TGCGCCAGCAGCCAAGGGCAGGCACAACTCGGCTACACCTTC
TRBV9	NA	NA	TRBJ2-2	CASSVDTETYSGELFF	TGTGCCAGCAGCGTAGATACAGAAACCTACTCCGGGGAGCTGTTTTTT
TRBV28	NA	NA	TRBJ1-4	CASSYSLTNEKLFF	TGTGCCAGCAGCTACAGTCTCACTAATGAAAAACTGTTTTTT
TRBV7-3	NA	NA	TRBJ2-2	CASSLASGELFF	TGTGCCAGCAGCTTAGCGTCCGGGGAGCTGTTTTTT
TRBV11-2	NA	NA	TRBJ2-1	CASSLDRDFEQFF	TGTGCCAGCAGCTTAGATCGGGACTTCGAGCAGTTCTTC
TRBV28	NA	TRBD1	TRBJ2-1	CASSLPGQTYNEQFF	TGTGCCAGCAGTTTACCGGGACAGACCTACAATGAGCAGTTCTTC
TRBV28	NA	TRBD1	TRBJ1-1	CASSLVTGPPEAFF	TGTGCCAGCAGTCTCGTGACAGGGCCCCCTGAAGCTTTCTTT
TRBV11-3	once	NA	TRBJ2-3	CASSRYGANLTDTQYF	TGTGCCAGCAGCCGATACGGGGCTAACCTCACAGATACGCAGTATTTT
TRBV18	NA	NA	TRBJ1-2	CASSTGQPNYGYTF	TGTGCCAGCTCAACTGGACAGCCGAACTATGGCTACACCTTC